The rows below give T cell receptor beta chains drawn from one sample of a study of vaccination and CD4 T cells after COVID-19. MiXCR was run by TCRdb on the PCR reads, yielding one entry per CDR3 protein. The profile covers roughly 13,000 distinct CDR3 sequences, with less than 80% appearing a single time and 31% taken by the ten largest. The antigens these receptors bind are not known. Source material: CD4+ T cells from blood, cultured in vitro. These TCRs come from a human donor who had recovered from COVID-19. Each CDR3 is given with its conserved first and last residue. Fields, in order: J gene, D gene, clone size, V gene, CDR3 DNA, CDR3 protein. A D gene is named only where the DNA matches it firmly. The size entry is marked missing in some rows and otherwise reads once, few, many or a size class.

J gene: TRBJ1-5
D gene: TRBD1
clone size: NA
V gene: TRBV23-1
CDR3 DNA: TGCGCCAGCAGTCAATCAGGTACAGGGGGCAATCAGCCCCAGCATTTT
CDR3 protein: CASSQSGTGGNQPQHF

J gene: TRBJ1-5
D gene: NA
clone size: NA
V gene: TRBV7-2
CDR3 DNA: TGTGCCAGCAGCTTGAGTCCAGGGGGCAATCAGCCCCAGCATTTT
CDR3 protein: CASSLSPGGNQPQHF

J gene: TRBJ2-5
D gene: TRBD1
clone size: NA
V gene: TRBV5-4
CDR3 DNA: TGTGCCAGCACTAGGGGACAGTCAGGGGAGACCCAGTACTTC
CDR3 protein: CASTRGQSGETQYF

J gene: TRBJ1-1
D gene: NA
clone size: NA
V gene: TRBV15
CDR3 DNA: TGTGCCACCAGCAGAGACGCCGGGAGACCGAACACTGAAGCTTTCTTT
CDR3 protein: CATSRDAGRPNTEAFF

J gene: TRBJ1-1
D gene: TRBD1
clone size: NA
V gene: TRBV6-1
CDR3 DNA: TGTGCCAGCAGTGGACAGGGGCATGGGAGCCCTGAAGCTTTCTTT
CDR3 protein: CASSGQGHGSPEAFF

J gene: TRBJ2-3
D gene: TRBD2
clone size: NA
V gene: TRBV4-3
CDR3 DNA: TGCGCCAGCAGCCAGGATAGCGGGCCCCCAGATACGCAGTATTTT
CDR3 protein: CASSQDSGPPDTQYF

J gene: TRBJ1-5
D gene: NA
clone size: few
V gene: TRBV20-1
CDR3 DNA: TGCAGTGCTAGAGAGGCAGCAGCGCATCATCCCCAGCATTTT
CDR3 protein: CSAREAAAHHPQHF

J gene: TRBJ1-5
D gene: NA
clone size: NA
V gene: TRBV10-3
CDR3 DNA: TGTGCCACGACAGCTTCCTTAGGCAATCAGCCCCAGCATTTT
CDR3 protein: CATTASLGNQPQHF

J gene: TRBJ1-5
D gene: NA
clone size: NA
V gene: TRBV28
CDR3 DNA: TGTGCCAGCAGTTTAAGCGGGGCCTTCAATCAGCCCCAGCATTTT
CDR3 protein: CASSLSGAFNQPQHF

J gene: TRBJ2-7
D gene: NA
clone size: NA
V gene: TRBV21-1
CDR3 DNA: TGTGCCAGCAGCAAACCGGGACAGGGAACCTACGAGCAGTACTTC
CDR3 protein: CASSKPGQGTYEQYF

J gene: TRBJ1-2
D gene: NA
clone size: NA
V gene: TRBV5-6
CDR3 DNA: TGTGCCAGCAGCTTAACCGGGACAAGGAATGGCTACACCTTC
CDR3 protein: CASSLTGTRNGYTF

J gene: TRBJ1-2
D gene: NA
clone size: NA
V gene: TRBV6-2/TRBV6-3
CDR3 DNA: TGTGCCAGCAGTTACTCGGGTGAGGGACCCTATGGCTACACCTTC
CDR3 protein: CASSYSGEGPYGYTF

J gene: TRBJ2-7
D gene: TRBD1
clone size: NA
V gene: TRBV19
CDR3 DNA: TGTGCCAGTAGTTCCTTCGGGACAGGGGACTCCTACGAGCAGTACTTC
CDR3 protein: CASSSFGTGDSYEQYF

J gene: TRBJ2-7
D gene: NA
clone size: NA
V gene: TRBV11-2
CDR3 DNA: TGTGCCAGCAGCTCCCTTAACGAGCAGTACTTC
CDR3 protein: CASSSLNEQYF

J gene: TRBJ1-2
D gene: TRBD1
clone size: NA
V gene: TRBV27
CDR3 DNA: TGTGCCAGCAGTTTATCTTTAGGTAGGGGACAGGGCTATGGCTACACCTTC
CDR3 protein: CASSLSLGRGQGYGYTF

J gene: TRBJ2-5
D gene: TRBD2
clone size: NA
V gene: TRBV12-3/TRBV12-4
CDR3 DNA: TGTGCCAGCAGGACTAGCGGGAGTCGAGAGACCCAGTACTTC
CDR3 protein: CASRTSGSRETQYF

J gene: TRBJ1-1
D gene: NA
clone size: NA
V gene: TRBV19
CDR3 DNA: TGTGCCAGTAGTATAAGGGCATCTAACACTGAAGCTTTCTTT
CDR3 protein: CASSIRASNTEAFF

J gene: TRBJ1-5
D gene: NA
clone size: NA
V gene: TRBV4-3
CDR3 DNA: TGCGCCAGCAGCCATCGCAGGGATAGCAATCAGCCCCAGCATTTT
CDR3 protein: CASSHRRDSNQPQHF

J gene: TRBJ1-6
D gene: NA
clone size: NA
V gene: TRBV30
CDR3 DNA: TGTGCCTGGAGTGTACTCTATTCACCCCTCCACTTT
CDR3 protein: CAWSVLYSPLHF

J gene: TRBJ2-1
D gene: TRBD2
clone size: NA
V gene: TRBV6-4
CDR3 DNA: TGTGCCAGCAGTGACTCGGTAGCGGGGCCAAGCAATGAGCAGTTCTTC
CDR3 protein: CASSDSVAGPSNEQFF

J gene: TRBJ1-5
D gene: TRBD1
clone size: NA
V gene: TRBV23-1
CDR3 DNA: TGCGCCAGCAGTCGTTTACAGGGGAGTATACCGAATCAGCCCCAGCATTTT
CDR3 protein: CASSRLQGSIPNQPQHF

J gene: TRBJ1-2
D gene: NA
clone size: NA
V gene: TRBV20-1
CDR3 DNA: TGCAGTGCCTCAACAGACAACTATGGCTACACCTTC
CDR3 protein: CSASTDNYGYTF

J gene: TRBJ2-5
D gene: NA
clone size: NA
V gene: TRBV27
CDR3 DNA: TGTGCCAGCAGTTTATCGGGCCCGGGGATGGAGACCCAGTACTTC
CDR3 protein: CASSLSGPGMETQYF

J gene: TRBJ1-5
D gene: NA
clone size: NA
V gene: TRBV7-2
CDR3 DNA: TGTGCCAGCAGCTTAGCGGGTGGATTTAACAATCAGCCCCAGCATTTT
CDR3 protein: CASSLAGGFNNQPQHF

J gene: TRBJ2-3
D gene: TRBD2
clone size: large
V gene: TRBV27
CDR3 DNA: TGTGCCAGCAGCTTGGGACTAGCGGGGTACACGCAGTATTTT
CDR3 protein: CASSLGLAGYTQYF

J gene: TRBJ2-1
D gene: TRBD2
clone size: few
V gene: TRBV15
CDR3 DNA: TGTGCCACCAGCAGAGTTCAGCGGGAGGGCCAGCAGTTCTTC
CDR3 protein: CATSRVQREGQQFF

J gene: TRBJ1-1
D gene: TRBD1
clone size: few
V gene: TRBV20-1
CDR3 DNA: TGCAGTGCCCCAGGGGGCATCATGAACACTGAAGCTTTCTTT
CDR3 protein: CSAPGGIMNTEAFF

J gene: TRBJ2-2
D gene: TRBD2
clone size: NA
V gene: TRBV28
CDR3 DNA: TGTGCCAGCAATGCTGGGGCTAGCGGGCACACCGGGGAGCTGTTTTTT
CDR3 protein: CASNAGASGHTGELFF

J gene: TRBJ2-1
D gene: NA
clone size: NA
V gene: TRBV2
CDR3 DNA: TGTGCCAGCAGTGTTAATAGCGGTAATGAGCAGTTCTTC
CDR3 protein: CASSVNSGNEQFF

J gene: TRBJ2-2
D gene: NA
clone size: NA
V gene: TRBV20-1
CDR3 DNA: TGCAGTGCTAGCGGACCTTCGAACACCGGGGAGCTGTTTTTT
CDR3 protein: CSASGPSNTGELFF

J gene: TRBJ1-2
D gene: TRBD1
clone size: NA
V gene: TRBV6-1
CDR3 DNA: TGTGCCAGCAGCCGGGACAGACAGAACTATGGCTACACCTTC
CDR3 protein: CASSRDRQNYGYTF

J gene: TRBJ2-1
D gene: TRBD1
clone size: NA
V gene: TRBV6-2/TRBV6-3
CDR3 DNA: TGTGCCAGCAAGCCAATGACCGGGACAGTCCCGAGGGTGAATGAGCAGTTCTTC
CDR3 protein: CASKPMTGTVPRVNEQFF

J gene: TRBJ1-5
D gene: NA
clone size: few
V gene: TRBV28
CDR3 DNA: TGTGCCAGCACCAAAACCGGGGGGTATCAGCCCCAGCATTTT
CDR3 protein: CASTKTGGYQPQHF

J gene: TRBJ2-7
D gene: TRBD1
clone size: NA
V gene: TRBV5-1
CDR3 DNA: TGCGCCAGCAGCTTACAAGGACAGGGCGGGGAGCAGTACTTC
CDR3 protein: CASSLQGQGGEQYF

J gene: TRBJ1-5
D gene: NA
clone size: NA
V gene: TRBV20-1
CDR3 DNA: TGCAGTGCTTGGCTACAGGGAAGGGGCAATCAGCCCCAGCATTTT
CDR3 protein: CSAWLQGRGNQPQHF

J gene: TRBJ2-1
D gene: NA
clone size: NA
V gene: TRBV7-8
CDR3 DNA: TGTGCCAGCAGCTTACAGGGTTACAATGAGCAGTTCTTC
CDR3 protein: CASSLQGYNEQFF

J gene: TRBJ2-3
D gene: NA
clone size: NA
V gene: TRBV28
CDR3 DNA: TGTGCCAGCACCATAAGGAACTCCCAGGGGACAGATACGCAGTATTTT
CDR3 protein: CASTIRNSQGTDTQYF

J gene: TRBJ2-7
D gene: NA
clone size: NA
V gene: TRBV7-2
CDR3 DNA: TGTGCCAGCAGCCCCGCGACCTACCTCTACGAGCAGTACTTC
CDR3 protein: CASSPATYLYEQYF

J gene: TRBJ1-2
D gene: NA
clone size: NA
V gene: TRBV20-1
CDR3 DNA: TGCAGTGCCAAGGGGGGGGCCGGTGGCTACACCTTC
CDR3 protein: CSAKGGAGGYTF

J gene: TRBJ1-5
D gene: NA
clone size: NA
V gene: TRBV19
CDR3 DNA: TGTGCCAGTACCCTGGTGGCAGCCCTTGCCAGCAATCAGCCCCAGCATTTT
CDR3 protein: CASTLVAALASNQPQHF

J gene: TRBJ2-7
D gene: NA
clone size: once
V gene: TRBV15
CDR3 DNA: TGTGCCACCAGCAGAGACAGTACAACCTACGAGCAGTACTTC
CDR3 protein: CATSRDSTTYEQYF

J gene: TRBJ2-7
D gene: NA
clone size: few
V gene: TRBV6-1
CDR3 DNA: TGTGCCAGCAGCCGGGACAACTACGAGCAGTACTTC
CDR3 protein: CASSRDNYEQYF

J gene: TRBJ1-2
D gene: TRBD1
clone size: NA
V gene: TRBV20-1
CDR3 DNA: TGCAGTGCTAGAAAGCAGGGGGCTAGGTATAGCTACACCTTC
CDR3 protein: CSARKQGARYSYTF

J gene: TRBJ1-1
D gene: NA
clone size: few
V gene: TRBV28
CDR3 DNA: TGTGCCAGCAGTTTATCGGACAGCCCAACTGAAGCTTTCTTT
CDR3 protein: CASSLSDSPTEAFF

J gene: TRBJ2-5
D gene: TRBD2
clone size: NA
V gene: TRBV7-9
CDR3 DNA: TGTGCCAGCCTAAAGCTAGCGGGAGGAGGGGAGACCCAGTACTTC
CDR3 protein: CASLKLAGGGETQYF

J gene: TRBJ1-6
D gene: NA
clone size: NA
V gene: TRBV20-1
CDR3 DNA: TGCAGTGCTAGAGATCGAGGTTCTCTTCAGATAGGAAACTCACCCCTCCACTTT
CDR3 protein: CSARDRGSLQIGNSPLHF

J gene: TRBJ1-2
D gene: NA
clone size: few
V gene: TRBV20-1
CDR3 DNA: TGCAGTGCTAGTAGGGAGATTCTCTATGGCTACACCTTC
CDR3 protein: CSASREILYGYTF

J gene: TRBJ2-7
D gene: NA
clone size: few
V gene: TRBV7-2
CDR3 DNA: TGTGCCAGCAGGGGGTTTAGTCCCTCTGGTATCTACGAGCAGTACTTC
CDR3 protein: CASRGFSPSGIYEQYF

J gene: TRBJ1-5
D gene: NA
clone size: NA
V gene: TRBV9
CDR3 DNA: TGTGCCAGCAGCGTCGGTGGACGGAACAATCAGCCCCAGCATTTT
CDR3 protein: CASSVGGRNNQPQHF

J gene: TRBJ1-2
D gene: NA
clone size: NA
V gene: TRBV7-8
CDR3 DNA: TGTGCCAGCAGCTTAGTGGTATCGGGAGGTTATGGCTACACCTTC
CDR3 protein: CASSLVVSGGYGYTF

J gene: TRBJ2-5
D gene: TRBD1
clone size: medium-sized
V gene: TRBV7-9
CDR3 DNA: TGTGCCAGCAGCTCGGGACAGCCACAAGAGACCCAGTACTTC
CDR3 protein: CASSSGQPQETQYF

J gene: TRBJ1-1
D gene: NA
clone size: NA
V gene: TRBV28
CDR3 DNA: TGTGCCAGCAGTTTCCGTAGAGCTTTCTTT
CDR3 protein: CASSFRRAFF

J gene: TRBJ2-7
D gene: NA
clone size: NA
V gene: TRBV6-5
CDR3 DNA: TGTGCCAGCAGTTACAGGGATGCGGACGAGCAGTACTTC
CDR3 protein: CASSYRDADEQYF

J gene: TRBJ1-1
D gene: NA
clone size: NA
V gene: TRBV20-1
CDR3 DNA: TGCAGTGCTAGGGCCCGTGGGGTCACTGAAGCTTTCTTT
CDR3 protein: CSARARGVTEAFF

J gene: TRBJ1-2
D gene: NA
clone size: NA
V gene: TRBV4-3
CDR3 DNA: TGCGCCAGCAGCCCACTTACAGCGAACTATGGCTACACCTTC
CDR3 protein: CASSPLTANYGYTF

J gene: TRBJ2-2
D gene: NA
clone size: NA
V gene: TRBV27
CDR3 DNA: TGTGCCAGCAGTTTCCTGGTCACCGGGGAGCTGTTTTTT
CDR3 protein: CASSFLVTGELFF

J gene: TRBJ1-2
D gene: NA
clone size: NA
V gene: TRBV20-1
CDR3 DNA: TGCAGTGCTAGAGATGACAACTTATATGGCTACACCTTC
CDR3 protein: CSARDDNLYGYTF